This TCR beta chain was found in a study of cytomegalovirus exposure and HLA in healthy donors. The PCR had 60 Vbeta and 13 Jbeta primers. The method was immunoSEQ multiplex PCR; TCRdb's version includes in-frame clones alone and lacks a portion of them. This sample has roughly 100,000 clones, with more than 75% found just once. Concerning this clone: Its antigen remains unknown.

This CDR3 comprises 15 residues. The germline gives CDR1 SGDLS, CDR2 YYNGEE. The ends were cut back, 3 bases at V and 7 bases at J, with 19 bases in the middle. Study-wide results and caveats: According to an earlier analysis, most TCR beta V segments yielded productive rearrangements about 87% or about 30% of the time. In a later analysis, common viral pathogens appeared linked to several of the most significant clusters.

Samples came from healthy bone marrow donors. The TCR comes from a woman aged 40 to 50 in good health and CMV-seronegative. The chain joins TRBV9 to TRBJ1-2; D ambiguous. Material: PBMCs. The chain's CDR3 is CASSAPNIRNRGYTF. In DNA form, the CDR3 reads TGTGCCAGCAGCGCCCCAAATATCAGGAATCGTGGCTACACCTTC.